This T cell receptor beta chain appears in the sequencing data of a study of shared clonotypes between healthy human individuals. Study-wide points: Sampling included only blood; tissue repertoires likely differ. Larger estimated richness was generally recorded for naive subsets relative to memory subsets.

Sorted-subset replicate PCR reactions were performed with 150 to 200 ng DNA, corresponding to roughly 30,000 T cell genomes. Sequenced by immunoSEQ multiplex PCR; TCRdb stores in-frame clones only, minus some. There are about 600,000 clones in the sample; around 95% occur only once, and 0.11% lies in the top ten. As to this clone: The antigen is undetermined.

Naive CD8 cells lacked CD45RO and underwent positive selection for CCR7, leaving out terminally differentiated effector memory CD45RA+ cells. Trimming cost V 3 bases and J 5 bases, with 9 bases left between them. The CDR3 has 14 residues. Germline values: CDR1 SGHNT, CDR2 YYREEE (reference sequence). The receptor comes from a woman aged 25 to 39 in good health. The sample was naive CD8+ T cells sorted from blood. This chain links TRBV5-4 with TRBJ1-6; tentatively, D is TRBD1 (6 bases). CDR3 residues: CASSSGEDNSPLHF. The DNA of the CDR3 is TGTGCCAGCAGCTCAGGGGAAGATAATTCACCCCTCCACTTT. The full variable domain, in which reference TRBV5-4 and TRBJ1-6 provide the parts outside the CDR3, is ETGVTQSPTHLIKTRGQQVTLRCSSQSGHNTVSWYQQALGQGPQFIFQYYREEENGRGNFPPRFSGLQFPNYSSELNVNALELDDSALYLCASSSGEDNSPLHFGNGTRLTVT.